This entry lists 17 T cell receptor beta chains sequenced from one sample in a study of blood T cell repertoires in COVID-19. Using immunoSEQ multiplex PCR, the repertoire was profiled, and TCRdb retains in-frame clones only, with some absent. The sample has around 150,000 clones, approximately 79% seen once; the top ten hold more than 5.5%. The source material was PBMCs or T cells enriched from blood (not recorded which). These receptors originate from a man aged 50-59 years who had recovered from COVID-19.

This sequence joins TRBV12-5 and TRBJ1-1; weak D call: TRBD1 (6 bases). The ends were cut back, 0 bases at V and 4 bases at J, with 12 bases in the middle. This CDR3 is built from 15 residues. Germline V gene lookup returns CDR1 LGHNT and CDR2 FRNRAP. The CDR3 region is CASGLVIQGPTEAFF. The CDR3 DNA reads TGTGCTAGTGGTTTGGTAATTCAGGGGCCCACTGAAGCTTTCTTT.

This rearrangement joins TRBV5-1 to TRBJ2-2; possible D gene TRBD1, 6 bases. The V gene's germline CDR1 is SGHRS and CDR2 YFSETQ. The CDR3 is 14 residues long. The V gene lost 3 bases and the J gene lost 4 bases, with 10 bases spanning the gap. CDR3 coding DNA: TGCGCCAGCAGCTCAGGGACAATCACCGGGGAGCTGTTTTTT. It encodes CASSSGTITGELFF.

The chain's CDR3 is CASAMDRGLKDEQFF. CDR3 DNA: TGTGCCAGCGCAATGGACAGGGGGCTCAAGGATGAGCAGTTCTTC. This sequence joins TRBV19 and TRBJ2-1; 11 positions agree with TRBD1. The CDR3 sequence is 15 residues long. V shed 9 bases and J 8 bases; nucleotides not matched to a gene: 12. The V gene's germline CDR1 is LNHDA and CDR2 SQIVND (reference sequence).

Only a few counts were recorded for this clone. V is TRBV7-6 and J is TRBJ1-3; D unclear. The germline CDR1 and CDR2 sequences are SGHVS and FNYEAQ. Trimming took 2 bases from V and 5 from J, leaving 16 bases between them. This CDR3 contains 16 residues. The CDR3 DNA reads TGTGCCAGCAGCTTATTAGACACAGCAGATAGAAACACCATATATTTT. It is translated as CASSLLDTADRNTIYF.

The V call is TRBV19, the J call TRBJ2-7, with 9 bases matching TRBD1. The length of the CDR3 is 14 residues. V was clipped by 4 bases and J by 2 bases; unmatched bases: 3. CDR1 and CDR2 (germline): LNHDA, SQIVND (reference sequence). CDR3 bases: TGTGCCAGTAGTAACCGGACAGGGGCCTACGAGCAGTACTTC. It is translated as CASSNRTGAYEQYF.

This CDR3 reads CASSVAGTSGATDTQYF. In nucleotides, the CDR3 is TGTGCCAGCAGCGTAGCGGGCACTAGCGGGGCGACAGATACGCAGTATTTT. This chain connects TRBV9 to TRBJ2-3; 10 nucleotides match TRBD2. The CDR3 is 17 amino acids. The V gene end was trimmed by 0 bases and the J gene end by 3 bases; junction bases not matched to a gene: 7. Germline CDR1 reads SGDLS; CDR2 reads YYNGEE.

CDR3 DNA sequence: TGTGCCAGCAGCCCGAGGGGGCTGAGCACAGATACGCAGTATTTT. Translated: CASSPRGLSTDTQYF. The rearrangement links TRBV11-2 to TRBJ2-3; 7 bases are a match to TRBD1. Looked up from germline, CDR1 is SGHAT and CDR2 is FQNNGV. The J segment lost 0 bases and the V segment lost 5 bases, leaving 5 bases of the junction unmatched. The CDR3 covers 15 residues.

This rearrangement joins TRBV3-1 (or the pseudogene TRBV3-2) to TRBJ1-1; 11 bases map to TRBD1. This CDR3 has 15 amino acids. Per germline, CDR1 LGHDT and CDR2 YNNKEL (reference sequence). V was pared by 0 bases and J by 10 bases, with 7 bases of the junction left unmatched. In DNA form, the CDR3 reads TGTGCCAGCAGCCAAGAGGACAGGGGGCTATGGGGAGCTTTCTTT. It specifies CASSQEDRGLWGAFF.

The chain combines TRBV18 with TRBJ2-3; TRBD2 matches at 14 bases. The ends lost 0 bases at V and 6 bases at J; junction bases unmatched: 2. This CDR3 contains 16 residues. Per germline, CDR1 KGHSH and CDR2 LQKENI. The CDR3 region is CASSPPGTSGGDTQYF. The CDR3 nucleotides read TGTGCCAGCTCACCACCGGGGACTAGCGGGGGCGATACGCAGTATTTT. Filled out from reference TRBV18 and TRBJ2-3, the complete variable domain reads NAGVMQNPRHLVRRRGQEARLRCSPMKGHSHVYWYRQLPEEGLKFMVYLQKENIIDESGMPKERFSAEFPKEGPSILRIQQVVRGDSAAYFCASSPPGTSGGDTQYFGPGTRLTVL.

This clone was observed a single time. In DNA, the CDR3 is TGTGCCAGTAGTATAGGAGGAGGGGACACTGAAGCTTTCTTT. This sequence encodes CASSIGGGDTEAFF. The V call is TRBV19, the J call TRBJ1-1; a weak D match, TRBD1 (5 bases). CDR3 length: 14 residues. Trimming took 1 base from V and 3 from J, leaving 9 bases between them. Per germline, CDR1 LNHDA and CDR2 SQIVND (reference sequence).

The chain recombines TRBV7-9 with TRBJ2-7; 7 bases agree with TRBD1. This CDR3 is built from 12 residues. Germline V lookup: CDR1 SEHNR, CDR2 FQNEAQ (reference sequence). V lost 5 bases, J lost 7 bases, and 5 bases stayed unmatched. The CDR3 here is CASSLGQLEQYF. Here the CDR3 DNA reads TGTGCCAGCAGCCTGGGACAGCTTGAGCAGTACTTC.

The chain combines TRBV11-3 with TRBJ2-1; TRBD1 agrees at 11 bases. The germline gives CDR1 SGHNT, CDR2 YENEEA. V lost 5 bases to trimming and J lost 3 bases; unmatched junction nucleotides: 6. The CDR3 spans 16 residues. CDR3 sequence reads: CASSPLGTGGYNEQFF. The CDR3 bases are TGTGCCAGCAGCCCACTAGGGACAGGGGGCTACAATGAGCAGTTCTTC.

This clone was observed a single time. The rearrangement joins TRBV6-1 to TRBJ1-5; the match to TRBD1 covers 9 bases. The CDR3 covers 18 residues. V trimming: 2 bases; J trimming: 1 base; junction bases outside the gene matches: 9. Per germline, CDR1 MNHNS and CDR2 SASEGT. The CDR3 is CASSELGQGFWSNQPQHF. CDR3 nucleotide sequence: TGTGCCAGCAGTGAATTAGGACAGGGGTTTTGGAGCAATCAGCCCCAGCATTTT.

The CDR3 coding sequence is TGTGCCAGTTCCCACCGGGACAGCCCCTACGAGCAGTACTTC. Residues: CASSHRDSPYEQYF. The gene calls are TRBV19 and TRBJ2-7; 7 bases map to TRBD1. V lost 8 bases to trimming and J lost 2 bases; unmatched junction nucleotides: 9. This CDR3 comprises 14 residues. The germline gives CDR1 LNHDA, CDR2 SQIVND (reference sequence).

CDR3 nucleotide sequence: TGTGCTAGTGGTTTGAGGGACAGGGAAGAGACCCAGTACTTC. It translates to CASGLRDREETQYF. V usage is TRBV12-5 and J usage is TRBJ2-5; 9 positions match TRBD1. The CDR3 loop spans 14 amino acids. Germline CDR1 is LGHNT and CDR2 is FRNRAP. J was trimmed by 3 bases and V by 2 bases; bases with no gene match: 1.

The chain uses TRBV3-1 (or the pseudogene TRBV3-2) and TRBJ1-5, with unresolved D. CDR3 length: 16 residues. Germline lookup yields CDR1 LGHDT and CDR2 YNNKEL (reference sequence). Trimming cost V 1 base and J 9 bases, with 19 bases left between them. CDR3 sequence reads: CASSQGAGQVSRPQHF. The CDR3 DNA sequence: TGTGCCAGCAGCCAAGGGGCGGGTCAGGTAAGTCGGCCCCAGCATTTT.

The chain recombines TRBV12-5 with TRBJ1-4; 12 nucleotides align to TRBD1. V lost 5 bases and J lost 8; bases outside the gene matches: 6. CDR3 size: 15 residues. Germline assignment: CDR1 LGHNT and CDR2 FRNRAP. CDR3 bases: TGTGCTAGTGGTCTAGGGACAGGGGGCTCAGAAAAACTGTTTTTT. Encoded protein: CASGLGTGGSEKLFF.